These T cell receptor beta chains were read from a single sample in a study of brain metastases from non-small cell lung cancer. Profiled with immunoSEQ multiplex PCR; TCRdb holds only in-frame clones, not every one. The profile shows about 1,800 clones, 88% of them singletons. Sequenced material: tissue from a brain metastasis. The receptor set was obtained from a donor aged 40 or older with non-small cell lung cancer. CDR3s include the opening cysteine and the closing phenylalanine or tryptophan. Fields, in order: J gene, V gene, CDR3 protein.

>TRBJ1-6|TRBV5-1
CASSPGQGKRSPLHF
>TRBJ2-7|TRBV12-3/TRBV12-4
CASSFGGNYEQYF
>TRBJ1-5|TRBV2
CASSQTTRDQPQHF
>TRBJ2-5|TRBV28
CATIASGGLETQYF
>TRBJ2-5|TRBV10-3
CAISDRGETQYF
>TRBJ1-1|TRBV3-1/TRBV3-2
CASSQGHVNTEAFF
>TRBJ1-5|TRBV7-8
CASSLWGESNQPQHF
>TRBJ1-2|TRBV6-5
CASSRERQVVGYTF
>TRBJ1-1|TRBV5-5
CASSLVGRGTEAFF
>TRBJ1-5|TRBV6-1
CASSEWGGQPQHF
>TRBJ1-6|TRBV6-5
CASSYRRRNSPLHF
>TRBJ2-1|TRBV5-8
CASSLWGTGGYEQFF
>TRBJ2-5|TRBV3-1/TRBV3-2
CASSLRETQYF
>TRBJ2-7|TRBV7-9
CASINGGAYEQYF
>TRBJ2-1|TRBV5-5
CASSAGGSSYNEQFF
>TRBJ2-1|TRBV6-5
CASGRRQGSYNEQFF
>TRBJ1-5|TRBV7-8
CASTRGDQPQHF
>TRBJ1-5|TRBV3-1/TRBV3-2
CASSQGNLNQPQHF
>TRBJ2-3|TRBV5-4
CASNPGTGVDTQYF
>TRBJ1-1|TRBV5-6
CASSLPVLNTEAFF
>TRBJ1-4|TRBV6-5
CASVRDRDEKLFF
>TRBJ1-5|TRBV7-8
CASSLVAPGGDQPQHF
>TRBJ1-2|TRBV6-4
CASSRFGGSYGYTF
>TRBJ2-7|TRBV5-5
CASSLARQGLPLYEQYF
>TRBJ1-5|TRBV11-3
CASSLPLDRAENQPQHF
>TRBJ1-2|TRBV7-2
CASSLQGQGGDGYTF
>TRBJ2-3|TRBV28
CASRLSGGPDTQYF
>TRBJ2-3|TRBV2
CARTGASITDTQYF
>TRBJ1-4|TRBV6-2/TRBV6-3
CASSYALGATNEKLFF
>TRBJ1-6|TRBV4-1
CASSTRTENSPLHF
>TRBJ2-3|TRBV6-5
CASSPVGLAGYTQYF
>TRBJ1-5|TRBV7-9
CASSFLNQPQHF
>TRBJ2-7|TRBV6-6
CASSQTSYEQYF
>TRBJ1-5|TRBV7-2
CASSLLWAGDNQPQHF
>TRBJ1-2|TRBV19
CASSIGSNYGYTF
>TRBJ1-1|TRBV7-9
CASRQLRTEEAFF
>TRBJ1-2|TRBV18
CASSPGGQDGYTF
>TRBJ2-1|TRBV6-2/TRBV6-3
CASSSLLGGPYNEQFF
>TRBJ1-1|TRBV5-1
CASSLARTAPMNTEAFF
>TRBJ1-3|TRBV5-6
CASSPGPVSGNTIYF
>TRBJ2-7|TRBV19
CASEGDRGYEQYF
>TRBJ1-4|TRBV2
CASTLDRTTNEKLFF
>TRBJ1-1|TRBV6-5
CASSYPSTEAFF
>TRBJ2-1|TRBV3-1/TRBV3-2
CASSHRPREYNEQFF
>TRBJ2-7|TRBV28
CASNPNLQGLVSYEQYF
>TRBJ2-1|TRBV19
CASSLTEQDNEQFF
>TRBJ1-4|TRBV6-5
CASSQRSGSNEKLFF